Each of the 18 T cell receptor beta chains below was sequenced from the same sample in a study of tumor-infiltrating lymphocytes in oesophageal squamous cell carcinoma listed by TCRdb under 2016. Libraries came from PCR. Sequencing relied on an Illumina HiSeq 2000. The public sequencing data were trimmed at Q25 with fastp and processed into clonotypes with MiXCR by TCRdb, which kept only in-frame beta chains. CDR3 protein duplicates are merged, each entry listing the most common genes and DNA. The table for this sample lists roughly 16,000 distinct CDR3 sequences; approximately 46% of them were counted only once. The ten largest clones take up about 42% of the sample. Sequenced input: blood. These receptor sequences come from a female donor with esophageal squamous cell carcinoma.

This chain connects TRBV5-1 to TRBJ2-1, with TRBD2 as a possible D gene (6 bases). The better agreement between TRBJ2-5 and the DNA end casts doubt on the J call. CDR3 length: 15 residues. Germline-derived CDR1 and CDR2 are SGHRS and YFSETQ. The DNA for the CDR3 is TGCGCCAGCAGCCCAGTCCCTCGGGGGCAAGAGACCCAGTACTTC. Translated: CASSPVPRGQETQYF.

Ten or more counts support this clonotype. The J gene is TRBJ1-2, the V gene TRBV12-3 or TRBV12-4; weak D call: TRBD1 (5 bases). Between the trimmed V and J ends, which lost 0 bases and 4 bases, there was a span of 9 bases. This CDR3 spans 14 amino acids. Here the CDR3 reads CASSLAGRIYGYTF. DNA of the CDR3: TGTGCCAGCAGTTTAGCGGGACGCATCTATGGCTACACCTTC.

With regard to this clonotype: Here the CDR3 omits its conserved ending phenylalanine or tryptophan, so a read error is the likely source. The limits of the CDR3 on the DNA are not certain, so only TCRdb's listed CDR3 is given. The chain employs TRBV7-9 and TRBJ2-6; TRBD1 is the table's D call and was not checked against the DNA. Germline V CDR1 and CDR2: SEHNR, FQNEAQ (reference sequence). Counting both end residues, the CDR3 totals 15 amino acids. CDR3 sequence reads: CATEQGSYNEQFFGA.

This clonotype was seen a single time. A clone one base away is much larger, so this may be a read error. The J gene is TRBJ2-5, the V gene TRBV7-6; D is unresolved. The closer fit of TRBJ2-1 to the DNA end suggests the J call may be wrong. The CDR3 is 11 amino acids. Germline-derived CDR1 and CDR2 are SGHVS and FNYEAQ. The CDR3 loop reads CASSPGGEQFF. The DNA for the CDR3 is TGTGCCAGCAGCCCCGGTGGCGAGCAGTTCTTC.

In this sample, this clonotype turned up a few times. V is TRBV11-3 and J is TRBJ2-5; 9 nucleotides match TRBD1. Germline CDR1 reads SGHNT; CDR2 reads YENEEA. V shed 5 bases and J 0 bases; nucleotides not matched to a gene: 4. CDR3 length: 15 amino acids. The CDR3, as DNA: TGTGCCAGCAGCGTTCGACAGGGGGACCAAGAGACCCAGTACTTC. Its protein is CASSVRQGDQETQYF.

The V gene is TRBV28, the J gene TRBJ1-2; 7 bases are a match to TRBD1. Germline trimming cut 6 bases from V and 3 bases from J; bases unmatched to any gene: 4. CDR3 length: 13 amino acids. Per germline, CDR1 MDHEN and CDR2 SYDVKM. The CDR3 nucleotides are TGTGCCAGCAGCTGGGACAGATACTATGGCTACACCTTC. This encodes CASSWDRYYGYTF.

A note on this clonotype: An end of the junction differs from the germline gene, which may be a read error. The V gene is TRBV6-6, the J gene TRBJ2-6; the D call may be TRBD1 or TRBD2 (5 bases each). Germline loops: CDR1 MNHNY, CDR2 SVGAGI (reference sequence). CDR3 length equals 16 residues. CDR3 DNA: TGTGCCAGCACCGCGATCGAGGGGTCTGGGACCAACGTCCTGACTTTC. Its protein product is CASTAIEGSGTNVLTF.

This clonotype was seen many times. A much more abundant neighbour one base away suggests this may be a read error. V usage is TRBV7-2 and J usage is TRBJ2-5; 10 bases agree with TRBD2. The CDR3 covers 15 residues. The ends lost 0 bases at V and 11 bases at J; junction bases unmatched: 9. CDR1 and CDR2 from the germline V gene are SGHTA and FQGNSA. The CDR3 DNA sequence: TGTGCCAGCAGCTTAGCAGCGGGGGGGTACAATGAGCAGTACTTC. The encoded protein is CASSLAAGGYNEQYF.

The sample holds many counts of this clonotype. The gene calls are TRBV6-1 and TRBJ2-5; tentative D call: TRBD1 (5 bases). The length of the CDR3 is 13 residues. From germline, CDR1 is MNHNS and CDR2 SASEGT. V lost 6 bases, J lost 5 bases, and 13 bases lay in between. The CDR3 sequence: CASRSQGWETQYF. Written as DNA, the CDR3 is TGTGCCAGCAGATCCCAGGGTTGGGAGACCCAGTACTTC.

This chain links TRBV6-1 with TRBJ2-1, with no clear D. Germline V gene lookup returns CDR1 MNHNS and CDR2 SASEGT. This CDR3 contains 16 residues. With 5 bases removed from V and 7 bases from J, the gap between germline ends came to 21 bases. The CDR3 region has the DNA TGTGCCAGCAGTTATTTTCTGGGTGGCCCTACAAATGAGCAGTTCTTC. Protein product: CASSYFLGGPTNEQFF.

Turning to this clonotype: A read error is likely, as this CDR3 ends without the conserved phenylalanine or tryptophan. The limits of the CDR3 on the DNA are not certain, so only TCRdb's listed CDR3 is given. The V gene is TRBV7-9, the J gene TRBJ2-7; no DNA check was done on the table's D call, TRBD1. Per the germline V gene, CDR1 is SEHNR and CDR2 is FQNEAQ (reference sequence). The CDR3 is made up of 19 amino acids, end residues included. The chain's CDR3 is CASSHPFRDRSNYGYTFGS.

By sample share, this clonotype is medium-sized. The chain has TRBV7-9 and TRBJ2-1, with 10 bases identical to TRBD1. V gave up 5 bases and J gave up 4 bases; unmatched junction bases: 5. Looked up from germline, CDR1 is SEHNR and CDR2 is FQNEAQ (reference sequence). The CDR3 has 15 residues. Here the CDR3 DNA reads TGTGCCAGCAGCAAACGGGACAGGGGTTACAATGAGCAGTTCTTC. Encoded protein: CASSKRDRGYNEQFF.

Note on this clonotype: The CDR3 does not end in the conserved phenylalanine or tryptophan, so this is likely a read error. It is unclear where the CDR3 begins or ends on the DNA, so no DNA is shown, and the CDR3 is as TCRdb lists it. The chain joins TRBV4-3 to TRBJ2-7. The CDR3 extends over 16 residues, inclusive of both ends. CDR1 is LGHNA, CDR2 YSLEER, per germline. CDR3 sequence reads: CASSQDFGNYGYTFGS.

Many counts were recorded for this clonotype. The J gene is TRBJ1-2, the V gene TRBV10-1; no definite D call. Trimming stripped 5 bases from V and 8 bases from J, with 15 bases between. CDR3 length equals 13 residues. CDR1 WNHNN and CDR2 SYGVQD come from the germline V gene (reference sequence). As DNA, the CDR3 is TGCGCCAGCAGTTCGGACGGCACGGGCGGCTACACCTTC. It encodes CASSSDGTGGYTF.

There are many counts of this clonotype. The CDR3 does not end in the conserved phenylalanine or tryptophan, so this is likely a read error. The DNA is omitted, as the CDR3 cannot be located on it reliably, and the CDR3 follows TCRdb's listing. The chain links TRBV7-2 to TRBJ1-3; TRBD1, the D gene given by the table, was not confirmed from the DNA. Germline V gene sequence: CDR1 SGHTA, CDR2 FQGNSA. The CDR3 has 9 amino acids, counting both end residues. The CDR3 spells CASNQFRGL.

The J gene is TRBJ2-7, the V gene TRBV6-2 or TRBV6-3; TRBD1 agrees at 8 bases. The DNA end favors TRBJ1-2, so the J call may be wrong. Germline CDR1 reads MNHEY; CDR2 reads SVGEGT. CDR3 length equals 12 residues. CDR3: CASATGGASYTF. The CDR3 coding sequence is TGTGCCAGCGCAACAGGGGGGGCCAGCTACACCTTC.

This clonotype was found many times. Here the CDR3 reads CASSLDNEQYF. The CDR3 DNA reads as TGTGCCAGCAGCTTAGATAACGAGCAGTACTTC. V gene TRBV11-2 combines with J gene TRBJ2-7; D not certain. Germline V gene sequence: CDR1 SGHAT, CDR2 FQNNGV. The CDR3 totals 11 residues. With 0 bases removed from V and 5 bases from J, the gap between germline ends came to 2 bases. Looking up the rest from reference TRBV11-2 and TRBJ2-7 gives the full variable domain: EAGVAQSPRYKIIEKRQSVAFWCNPISGHATLYWYQQILGQGPKLLIQFQNNGVVDDSQLPKDRFSAERLKGVDSTLKIQPAKLEDSAVYLCASSLDNEQYFGPGTRLTVT.

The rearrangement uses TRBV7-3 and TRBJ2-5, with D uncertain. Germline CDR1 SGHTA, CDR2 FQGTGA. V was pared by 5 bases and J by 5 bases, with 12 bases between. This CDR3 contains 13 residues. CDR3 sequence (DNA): TGTGCCAGCAGCCCTGCTAGATCCGAGACCCAGTACTTC. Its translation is CASSPARSETQYF. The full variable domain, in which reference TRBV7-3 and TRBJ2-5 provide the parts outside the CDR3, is GAGVSQTPSNKVTEKGKYVELRCDPISGHTALYWYRQSLGQGPEFLIYFQGTGAADDSGLPNDRFFAVRPEGSVSTLKIQRTERGDSAVYLCASSPARSETQYFGPGTRLLVL.